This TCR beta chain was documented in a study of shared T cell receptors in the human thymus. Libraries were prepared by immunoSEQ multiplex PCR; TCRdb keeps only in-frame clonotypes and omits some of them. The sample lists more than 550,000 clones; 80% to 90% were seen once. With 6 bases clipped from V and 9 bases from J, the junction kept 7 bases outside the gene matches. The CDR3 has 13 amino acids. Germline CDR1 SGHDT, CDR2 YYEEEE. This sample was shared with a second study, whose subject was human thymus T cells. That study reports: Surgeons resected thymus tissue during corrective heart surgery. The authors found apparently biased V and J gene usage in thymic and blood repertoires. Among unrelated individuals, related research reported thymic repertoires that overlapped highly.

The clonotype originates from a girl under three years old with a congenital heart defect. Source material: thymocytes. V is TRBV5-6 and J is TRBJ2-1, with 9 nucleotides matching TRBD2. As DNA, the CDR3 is TGTGCCAGCAATCGCGGGGGGGCCACTGAGCAGTTCTTC. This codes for CASNRGGATEQFF.